Detailed here is one T cell receptor beta chain. Some clones are missing from TCRdb's copy, which holds only in-frame ones; the method was immunoSEQ multiplex PCR. The table lists under 95,000 clones, approximately 90% of them singletons. The data originate from a study of control samples from healthy donors and cancer patients. The germline gives CDR1 SGDLS, CDR2 YYNGEE. This CDR3 has 14 amino acids. The V and J ends lost 1 base and 6 bases respectively, with 13 bases between them. The chain employs TRBV9 and TRBJ1-1; a weak D match, TRBD1 (5 bases). This clonotype was obtained from a woman aged 30 to 39 in good health. The specimen sequenced was blood. CDR3 nucleotides: TGTGCCAGCAGCGTATTGTTTTCGGGGGCTGAAGCTTTCTTT. Amino acids: CASSVLFSGAEAFF.